One sample yielded the 23 T cell receptor beta chains listed below, sequenced in a study of blood T cell repertoires in COVID-19. Data came from immunoSEQ multiplex PCR; TCRdb stores just in-frame clones and leaves some out. The sample yields about 120,000 clones, nearly 90% seen once. The sequenced sample consisted of peripheral blood. Source of these receptors: a woman aged 55-69 years with COVID-19, enrolled during active disease.

The chain has TRBV5-1 and TRBJ1-6, with D tentatively TRBD1 (5 bases). CDR3 length: 16 residues. Trimming left V 5 bases short and J 5 bases short, with 17 bases between. Germline V gene data show CDR1 as SGHRS and CDR2 as YFSETQ. The CDR3 DNA reads as TGCGCCAGCAGAGCCGAACTTAGGGGCGATAATTCACCCCTCCACTTT. This gives the protein CASRAELRGDNSPLHF.

The J gene is TRBJ1-2, the V gene TRBV29-1; 7 bases agree with TRBD1. The CDR3 has 12 amino acids. Germline values: CDR1 SQVTM, CDR2 ANQGSEA. V lost 3 bases and J lost 8; bases outside the gene matches: 6. The CDR3: CSVDRQGEGYTF. CDR3 sequence (DNA): TGCAGCGTTGATCGGCAGGGGGAAGGCTACACCTTC.

As concerns this clone: Other nucleotide sequences in the sample specify the same CDR3. The chain is built from TRBV6-5 and TRBJ2-3, with a tentative D call TRBD2 (6 bases). The CDR3 loop spans 11 amino acids. The germline gives CDR1 MNHEY, CDR2 SVGAGI. The germline V and J ends were trimmed by 7 bases and 5 bases, with 7 bases remaining between them. Here the CDR3 DNA reads TGTGCCAGCACGCGGGGAGATACGCAGTATTTT. Translating gives CASTRGDTQYF.

As for this clone: Relative to the germline gene, one junction end is altered; a read error may explain this. V is TRBV5-6 and J is TRBJ2-2, with 7 bases identical to TRBD2. This CDR3 is 18 amino acids long. Per germline, CDR1 SGHDT and CDR2 YYEEEE. CDR3 DNA: TGTGCCAGCACCTCCTCACTAGGCGGGGGTTCGGGCACCGAGGAGCTGTTTTTT. This sequence encodes CASTSSLGGGSGTEELFF.

This chain joins TRBV2 and TRBJ1-6; 9 bases agree with TRBD1. V was pared by 5 bases and J by 0 bases, with 17 bases of the junction left unmatched. Germline CDR1 reads SNHLY; CDR2 reads FYNNEI. This CDR3 has 21 amino acids. The CDR3 loop is CASSNAGQGTGTSSYNSPLHF. For the CDR3, the DNA is TGTGCCAGCAGTAATGCGGGACAGGGCACTGGTACGAGCTCCTATAATTCACCCCTCCACTTT.

The chain links TRBV4-2 to TRBJ1-2; D is undetermined. The CDR3 contains 15 residues. With 0 bases removed from V and 3 bases from J, the gap between germline ends came to 11 bases. Per the germline V gene, CDR1 is LGHNA and CDR2 is YNFKEQ. CDR3 coding DNA: TGTGCCAGCAGCCAAGATACCAGTTTGGACTATGGCTACACCTTC. It yields the protein CASSQDTSLDYGYTF.

The chain couples TRBV3-1 (or the pseudogene TRBV3-2) to TRBJ2-7; 7 bases are a match to TRBD2. V lost 6 bases, J lost 3 bases, and 11 bases stayed unmatched. CDR3 length: 15 residues. The germline V gene has CDR1 LGHDT and CDR2 YNNKEL (reference sequence). The CDR3 reads CASSPEAGTDYEQYF. CDR3 bases: TGTGCCAGCAGTCCCGAAGCGGGGACCGACTACGAGCAGTACTTC.

This rearrangement joins TRBV5-6 to TRBJ2-2; tentative D call: TRBD1 (5 bases). The CDR3 spans 14 residues. The germline CDR1 and CDR2 sequences are SGHDT and YYEEEE. V was shortened by 5 bases and J by 6 bases, with 14 bases between the two germline ends. The CDR3 spells CASSYGQGPGELFF. The CDR3 bases are TGTGCCAGCAGTTATGGCCAGGGCCCCGGGGAGCTGTTTTTT.

This chain joins TRBV4-3 and TRBJ2-3; 12 bases are a match to TRBD2. In germline, CDR1 is LGHNA, CDR2 YSLEER. The CDR3 contains 16 residues. Trimming cost V 2 bases and J 2 bases; bases outside gene matches: 2. CDR3 protein: CASSQRTSGDTDTQYF. Written as DNA, the CDR3 is TGCGCCAGCAGCCAACGGACTAGCGGGGACACAGATACGCAGTATTTT.

The CDR3 protein is CASSPSGSVGELFF. The CDR3 nucleotides are TGTGCCAGTAGCCCTTCAGGGTCCGTCGGGGAGCTGTTTTTT. V is TRBV19 and J is TRBJ2-2; perhaps TRBD1 as D (5 bases). With 6 bases removed from V and 7 bases from J, the gap between germline ends came to 15 bases. The germline V gene has CDR1 LNHDA and CDR2 SQIVND (reference sequence). This CDR3 is built from 14 residues. Supplemented by reference TRBV19 and TRBJ2-2, the full variable domain reads DGGITQSPKYLFRKEGQNVTLSCEQNLNHDAMYWYRQDPGQGLRLIYYSQIVNDFQKGDIAEGYSVSREKKESFPLTVTSAQKNPTAFYLCASSPSGSVGELFFGEGSRLTVL.

The J gene is TRBJ1-2, the V gene TRBV6-1; tentative D call: TRBD1 (6 bases). The germline CDR1 and CDR2 sequences are MNHNS and SASEGT. Between the trimmed V and J ends, which lost 2 bases and 5 bases, there was a span of 27 bases. This CDR3 contains 19 residues. CDR3 loop: CASSERSPMPQGRKYGYTF. In DNA form, the CDR3 reads TGTGCCAGCAGTGAACGGTCCCCCATGCCTCAGGGGCGTAAATATGGCTACACCTTC.

In DNA form, the CDR3 reads TGCGCCAGCAGTGAGGGGGGGGCCTATTCACCCCTCCACTTT. Translated, it gives CASSEGGAYSPLHF. V is TRBV10-1 and J is TRBJ1-6, with D possibly matching TRBD1 (6 bases). Trimming cost V 2 bases and J 8 bases, with 10 bases left between them. Germline-derived CDR1 and CDR2 are WNHNN and SYGVQD (reference sequence). The CDR3 covers 14 residues.

The chain links TRBV12-3 or TRBV12-4 to TRBJ2-7, with D perhaps matching TRBD1 (5 bases). This CDR3 comprises 13 residues. With 1 base removed from V and 2 bases from J, the gap between germline ends came to 6 bases. CDR3 bases: TGTGCCAGCAGTTTAGAACAGGCCTACGAGCAGTACTTC. Translated: CASSLEQAYEQYF.

The chain links TRBV9 to TRBJ2-1; a weak D match, TRBD1 (6 bases). Germline V lookup: CDR1 SGDLS, CDR2 YYNGEE. Trimming took 0 bases from V and 3 from J, leaving 10 bases between them. The CDR3 spans 15 residues. CDR3 loop: CASSVESGHYNEQFF. CDR3 nucleotides: TGTGCCAGCAGCGTAGAGTCGGGACACTACAATGAGCAGTTCTTC. Supplemented by reference TRBV9 and TRBJ2-1, the full variable domain reads DSGVTQTPKHLITATGQRVTLRCSPRSGDLSVYWYQQSLDQGLQFLIQYYNGEERAKGNILERFSAQQFPDLHSELNLSSLELGDSALYFCASSVESGHYNEQFFGPGTRLTVL.

The V gene is TRBV9, the J gene TRBJ1-2; 7 positions agree with TRBD1. Per germline, CDR1 SGDLS and CDR2 YYNGEE. The CDR3 is 16 amino acids. V dropped 3 bases and J dropped 2; count of bases not matched to a gene: 10. In DNA form, the CDR3 reads TGTGCCAGCAGCGAGACATCCGGGACAGCAAACTATGGCTACACCTTC. Its translation: CASSETSGTANYGYTF.

This chain connects TRBV6-1 to TRBJ1-2; no definite D call. V was pared by 3 bases and J by 5 bases, with 16 bases between. The CDR3 runs 15 residues. The V gene's germline CDR1 is MNHNS and CDR2 SASEGT. CDR3 residues: CASSERRTPYYGYTF. As DNA, the CDR3 is TGTGCCAGCAGTGAGAGAAGAACCCCCTATTATGGCTACACCTTC.

This chain joins TRBV2 and TRBJ2-2; no reliable D call. V gave up 8 bases and J gave up 0 bases, with 10 bases separating them. Per the germline V gene, CDR1 is SNHLY and CDR2 is FYNNEI. The CDR3 loop spans 14 amino acids. This chain's CDR3 is CASSATANTGELFF. CDR3 sequence (DNA): TGTGCCAGCTCGGCAACAGCGAACACCGGGGAGCTGTTTTTT.

The CDR3 spells CASSRAMTANYGYTF. DNA of the CDR3: TGTGCCAGCTCACGGGCTATGACGGCGAACTATGGCTACACCTTC. The chain has TRBV18 and TRBJ1-2, with no clear D. The CDR3 extends over 15 amino acids. V was cut by 4 bases and J by 2 bases, with 14 bases left in between. In germline, CDR1 is KGHSH, CDR2 LQKENI.

The chain is built from TRBV18 and TRBJ1-2; 7 positions agree with TRBD1. Germline V CDR1 and CDR2: KGHSH, LQKENI. This CDR3 spans 14 amino acids. Trimming removed 3 bases from V and 0 bases from J; junction bases left unmatched: 1. Here the CDR3 DNA reads TGTGCCAGCTCACCCGGACAGGCTAACTATGGCTACACCTTC. As protein: CASSPGQANYGYTF.

This chain joins TRBV7-2 and TRBJ2-7; weak D call: TRBD1 (5 bases). CDR1 and CDR2 (germline): SGHTA, FQGNSA. CDR3 length: 12 amino acids. V lost 4 bases and J 10 bases, leaving 14 bases between the germline ends. The CDR3 nucleotides read TGTGCCAGCAGCTCTTACACAGGTCCCCAGTACTTC. Its protein is CASSSYTGPQYF.

CDR3 sequence: CASSYLPRSNQPQHF. DNA of the CDR3: TGTGCCAGCAGCTATTTGCCCAGGAGCAATCAGCCCCAGCATTTT. This chain uses TRBV3-1 (or the pseudogene TRBV3-2) with TRBJ1-5; D not resolved. The CDR3 loop spans 15 amino acids. V gave up 5 bases and J gave up 1 base, with 12 bases separating them. In germline, CDR1 is LGHDT, CDR2 YNNKEL (reference sequence).

The chain has TRBV6-5 and TRBJ1-6; D ambiguous. The CDR3 has 15 residues. CDR1 is MNHEY and CDR2 is SVGAGI in the germline V gene. Trimming took off 4 bases at V and 9 bases at J, with 16 bases between the two ends. DNA for the CDR3: TGTGCCAGCAGTTTAATCCGGGATGAGGGTTCACCCCTCCACTTT. Protein product: CASSLIRDEGSPLHF.

V is TRBV5-1 and J is TRBJ1-4; 7 bases line up with TRBD1. The CDR3 totals 14 residues. The V segment lost 0 bases and the J segment 10 bases; nucleotides outside the gene matches: 6. The germline V gene has CDR1 SGHRS and CDR2 YFSETQ. This CDR3 is CASSLERGRGKLFF. The CDR3 DNA follows: TGCGCCAGCAGCTTGGAAAGGGGGCGAGGAAAACTGTTTTTT.